Sequencing of this T cell receptor (beta chain) was carried out in a study of blood T cells in healthy people across ages (dated by TCRdb to the mid-2010s). Study-level background: In model experiments, roughly one uniquely barcoded TCR beta cDNA molecule per two T cells was captured by template switching. The study measured age-related changes in TCR beta repertoire diversity using deep sequencing normalized with unique cDNA molecular identifiers. Donors were grouped into four age groups: young (average roughly 16 years), middle-aged (approximately 41), aged (around 60) and long-lived (roughly 80). Two additional independent replicas of 1 million unique cDNA reads from the same blood draw were analyzed for two donors (one aged 18 to 29 and one aged 80 or older).

General findings and caveats noted by the study authors: Estimates of total diversity based on one million sequenced T cells were considered lower bounds and underestimates. As age increased, observed TCR beta diversity per million T cells dropped in a roughly linear way, and a significant reduction was already evident by age 40. A strong correlation was found between observed TCR beta diversity and the percentage of naive T cells measured by flow cytometry. Because donor CMV infection status was unknown, age-related changes in expanded clonotypes were potentially confounded. Compared with the aged group, more naive CD4+ T cells, fewer expanded clones and increased TCR diversity were shown by the long-lived group, suggesting age selection. Conclusive comparison of naive and antigen-experienced compartments was prevented by the profiling of bulk unsorted PBMCs.

CDR1 and CDR2, per the germline V gene, are ENHRY and SYGVKD. For this chain, trimming is 3 bases at the V end and 1 base at the J end, and the number of junction bases without a gene match is 7. The CDR3, cysteine through phenylalanine, is 17 amino acids long. The retained sequence is limited to the CDR3, 51 bases, with the frame set at the first base. Turning to this clonotype: No antigen is known for it. No base qualities exist here, and no much larger clone lies one base off it.

The 39 donors, aged about 6 to 95 years, were systemically healthy Caucasian individuals from Russia. Each donor gave 8 to 10 milliliters of peripheral blood, drawn into EDTA-treated Vacutainer tubes. Ficoll-Paque density-gradient centrifugation was used to isolate PBMCs, with at least 6 million obtained per sample. Total RNA was extracted from PBMCs with Trizol reagent, with at least 5 micrograms obtained per sample. Naive CD45RAhigh/CD27high T cell percentages were measured by flow cytometry on a PBMC aliquot from every donor. Libraries came from 5' RACE. TCRdb names Illumina HiSeq 2500 as the instrument used. A second PCR of about 7 to 12 cycles was performed with a sample-barcoded 5' primer and a J-beta primer mix. A template-switch 5' adaptor carrying 12 random nucleotides introduced a unique molecular identifier onto each TCR beta cDNA molecule. At least 3 million CDR3-containing paired-end reads were obtained from each sample. The Mint cDNA synthesis kit, primed by a TRBC-specific oligonucleotide, was used to synthesize first-strand cDNA from all RNA. All cDNA was treated with uracil-DNA glycosylase and then went through a first 18-cycle PCR with the universal primers M1SS and BC2_uni_R. Per the authors' processing: Normalization of each sample was performed by random selection of 1 million high-quality reads, each carrying a distinct molecular identifier. Instead of being binned into consensus sequences, reads that shared molecular identifiers were thrown out. MiTCR, with a Q25 quality threshold and the strictest error-elimination algorithm, was used for CDR3 identification, clonotype clustering and error correction. A nonparametric unseen species model using Euler transformation provided a lower-bound estimate of total TCR beta diversity. TCRdb reprocessed the public reads (quality trimming at Q25 with fastp, clone calling with MiXCR) and kept in-frame beta chains. Under each unique CDR3 protein, matching rows form one entry showing the most common genes and DNA. The V and J calls come from TCRdb's annotation, not from the publication. Recorded for this sample are 800,000 to 1,300,000 distinct CDR3 sequences; roughly 24% of them occurred a single time. The leading ten clones occupy about 0.69% of the sample.

These data were also filed under a second study, of T cells of mothers and their children. Per that second paper: Donors were nine systemically healthy Caucasian individuals: three mothers and their six children. cDNA synthesis used all of the extracted RNA, with approximately 1.4 ug of RNA in each 15 ul reaction. In the second PCR, the M1S primer introduced both the sample barcodes and 2-4 random nucleotides. Over 9 million TCR beta CDR3 reads were obtained for each mother, and around 3 million reads were obtained for each child. In both related and unrelated pairs, thymic selection shapes the output of TCR recombination in a similar way, with inherited differences having only a minor effect. Related mother-child pairs always showed normalized repertoire overlap that was slightly higher than in unrelated mother-child pairs, though the difference was never significant. No persistent microchimeric T cell clones were found, with a detection sensitivity of around 100 clones per million clonotypes. To look for features that set related mother-child pairs apart from unrelated individuals, the researchers ran deep NGS to compare the TCR beta repertoires of mothers and children. On average, the children were roughly 10 +/- 4 years old, while the mothers were 40 +/- 4 years old. After adapter ligation with NEBNext reagents, the libraries were sequenced on Illumina HiSeq 2000 with 100+100 nt paired-end reads. To prevent cross-contamination, the mother and child libraries were prepared one month apart and sequenced in separate runs. For each donor, somewhere between about 450,000 and 2,100,000 distinct TCR beta clonotypes were identified. Naive TCR beta clonotypes were estimated from low-frequency clonotypes matched to each donor's FACS-determined naive share, without sorting.

This TCR was recovered from a girl aged 2-15 years in good health. The chain uses TRBV10-3 and TRBJ2-5; 11 bases in between match TRBD2. The sample was blood. The CDR3 is CAISDPWLAGGQETQYF. The nucleotide sequence reads as follows: TGTGCCATCAGTGATCCCTGGCTAGCGGGGGGCCAAGAGACCCAGTACTTC.